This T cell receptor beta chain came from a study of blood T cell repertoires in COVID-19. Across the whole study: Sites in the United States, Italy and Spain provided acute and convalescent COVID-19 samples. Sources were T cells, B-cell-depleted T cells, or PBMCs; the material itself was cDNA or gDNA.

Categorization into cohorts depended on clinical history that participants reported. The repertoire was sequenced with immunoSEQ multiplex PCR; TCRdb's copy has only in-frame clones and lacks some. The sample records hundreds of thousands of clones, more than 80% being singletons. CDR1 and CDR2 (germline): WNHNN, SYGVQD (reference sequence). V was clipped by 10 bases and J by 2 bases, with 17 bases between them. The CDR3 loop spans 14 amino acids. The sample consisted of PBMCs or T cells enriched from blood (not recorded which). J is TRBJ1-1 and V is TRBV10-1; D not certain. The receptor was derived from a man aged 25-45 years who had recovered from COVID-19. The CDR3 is CATSRTGINTEAFF. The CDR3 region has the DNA TGCGCCACCTCAAGGACTGGGATCAACACTGAAGCTTTCTTT.